What follows describes a single T cell receptor beta chain. Its antigen is currently not known. No base-level quality is on record; no much larger clone is a single base apart. The data derive from a study of shared clonotypes between healthy human individuals (TCRdb year 2020). With regard to the full study: A few men and a couple of women, aged 18 to 49 years, made up the cohort. For each donor, CD4 naive and CD4 memory were each given three plates, CD8 naive was given two plates, and CD8 memory was given one plate. To estimate repertoire size and how much clonotypes are shared between individuals, the study performed deep sequencing of blood TCR repertoires from a few healthy adults. Different laboratories and diverse techniques were used to prepare libraries and sequence TCR repertoires, to increase sequencing depth and limit assay-specific biases. Each donor's leukapheresis produced roughly between about 0.85 and 10 billion PBMCs. What the study reported, not specific to this receptor: Pairwise subsampling indicated that sequencing depth was expected to affect the degree of clonotype sharing among donors. Only blood was sampled, and tissue TCR repertoires likely differ from those in blood. Even with the large sequencing depth, rarefaction of the sorted-subset datasets indicated that sequencing was incomplete. Because the study included only a small number of donors, the genetic and exposure-history diversity represented was limited. Approximately 5% of naive CD4, more than 3% of naive CD8, 2.3% of memory CD4, and approximately 0.4% of memory CD8 clonotypes were shared across four donors. Larger estimated clonotype richness was generally found for naive subsets than for memory subsets. Compared with non-shared clonotypes, clonotypes shared by all four sorted-subset donors had higher generation probabilities.

The donors were healthy, HIV-negative adults with no recently reported acute infections or vaccinations. Every donor was a Caucasian adult residing in Nashville, Tennessee, USA. Magnetic negative selection was used to enrich CD4+ T cells, after which naive cells were positively selected on CD45RA and the negative fraction became the memory subset. Blood was obtained by leukapheresis, after which PBMCs were separated by Ficoll-Histopaque density gradient centrifugation and cryopreserved in liquid nitrogen vapor phase. Analytical flow cytometry was used to check the purity and quantity of every magnetically sorted T cell population. From each sorted fraction, genomic DNA was isolated and quantified by UV absorbance on a Nanodrop 2000c. Using the deep immunoSEQ assay, multiplex PCR amplified TCR CDR3 regions from genomic DNA. For each cell subset, the extracted genomic DNA was distributed evenly across all wells of several immunoSEQ 96-well plates, and each plate served as one replicate. For sorted subsets, each replicate PCR was loaded with roughly 200 ng genomic DNA, equivalent to 25,000 to 35,000 T cell genomes. Purified libraries were quantified with a Qubit 3.0 fluorometer, sized on a Bioanalyzer 2100, and re-quantified with the KAPA Library Quantification kit. Every immunoSEQ 96-well plate was sequenced on a separate single-read 150-cycle Illumina NextSeq 550 flow cell. The published analysis was carried out like this. Because only junctional sequences without quality scores were contained in the immunoSEQ output, filtering matching that applied to full-length reads could not be performed. To assign V/J genes and CDR3, sequences were annotated using PyIR, a Python wrapper for IgBLAST v1.9, with IMGT germline references. Reads with weak V/J assignments (E-value above 1e-6), missing CDR3, stop codons, out-of-frame junctions, or ambiguous translated residues were removed. A V3J clonotype was defined by an identical inferred V gene, J gene, and CDR3 amino acid sequence. The percentage overlap between two repertoires was calculated by dividing the number of shared unique clonotypes by the size of the smaller repertoire. Three approaches were used to assess repertoire richness: RTK rarefaction, the Chao1 estimator, and Recon v2.1 estimates of unobserved clonotypes. OLGA was used to compute generation probabilities for all TCRbeta clonotypes that the gDNA method yielded from a few donors. In its TCRdb copy, this immuneACCESS table keeps in-frame sequences only and misses some clones. Where compared with another copy, unresolved V genes explain less than half of these, and the others have no known cause. From that table come the V and J calls and clone size; the DNA was used to work out D and trimming. Counted in this sample were 2 million to 2.5 million clones; over 85% of them appeared once. The ten biggest clones cover under 0.45% of the sample.

The V end loses 6 bases and the J end loses 7 bases, and a stretch of 16 bases separates them. The CDR3 has 13 amino acids, counting the end cysteine and phenylalanine. Kept here is only the CDR3 DNA, which spans 39 bases and is read in frame from base 1. From the germline V gene, CDR1 is MDHEN and CDR2 is SYDVKM. The chain uses TRBV28 and TRBJ2-7; the D gene is possibly TRBD1 or TRBD2, with 5 bases matching each. The receptor was isolated from a man between 18 and 29 years old in good health. Some clones in this sample may be carry-over from other donors' samples. The material sequenced was naive CD4+ T cells from PBMCs. Interpreted using the paper, the cell subset or site label stands for: CD45RA+ positively selected. The nucleotide sequence is given as TGTGCCAGCAGCACCGGGACGTTAGAGGAGCAGTACTTC. Translated, it reads CASSTGTLEEQYF.